Listed here are 25 T cell receptor beta chains from one sample, sequenced in a study of regulatory T cells in long-lasting Graves disease. The time point denotes: newly diagnosed GD, antithyroid drugs for less than 3 months. PBMC RNA served as the TCR library source. Through Arm-PCR of CDR3 regions and iRepertoire HTBI primers, TCR beta libraries were built. TCRdb processed the multiplex PCR reads anew with MiXCR; each CDR3 protein has one entry. The sample includes more than 400,000 distinct CDR3 sequences, roughly 17% of them seen just once. These same records also appear under a second study, on T cells in Graves' hyperthyroidism and ophthalmopathy.

The input for sequencing was peripheral blood mononuclear cells (PBMCs), taken at new diagnosis, from a patient treated with antithyroid drugs. The receptors derive from a woman in her twenties or thirties with Graves disease.

This clonotype has only a few counts. The chain recombines TRBV7-9 with TRBJ2-3; perhaps TRBD2 as D (5 bases). Deletions cut 1 base from V and 4 bases from J, with 12 bases between. This CDR3 contains 15 residues. Germline CDR1 reads SEHNR; CDR2 reads FQNEAQ (reference sequence). The CDR3 region has the DNA TGTGCCAGCAGCTTAGTTGGCGGGTTGGCAGATACGCAGTATTTT. Translated, it gives CASSLVGGLADTQYF.

Ten or more counts support this clonotype. This chain joins TRBV20-1 and TRBJ2-7; D might be TRBD1 or TRBD2, each matching 5 bases. The CDR3 runs to 14 residues. In germline, CDR1 is DFQATT, CDR2 SNEGSKA (reference sequence). With 1 base removed from V and 0 bases from J, the gap between germline ends came to 10 bases. As DNA, the CDR3 is TGCAGTGCTAGAGGAGGGGAGAGCTCCTACGAGCAGTACTTC. This translates into CSARGGESSYEQYF.

In its sample, this clonotype was seen many times. The J gene is TRBJ2-7, the V gene TRBV7-6; D could derive from TRBD1 or TRBD2 (5 bases each). CDR1 SGHVS and CDR2 FNYEAQ come from the germline V gene. The CDR3 consists of 13 residues. V dropped 7 bases and J dropped 6 bases, with 16 bases sitting between them. DNA of the CDR3: TGTGCCAGCATGAGGGGTCGGGACGGCGAGCAGTACTTC. Encoded protein: CASMRGRDGEQYF.

At least ten counts were recorded for this clonotype. The chain links TRBV24-1 to TRBJ2-5; D is unresolved. Germline V gene lookup returns CDR1 KGHDR and CDR2 SFDVKD. This CDR3 spans 16 amino acids. Trimming removed 4 bases at V and 0 bases at J, with 14 bases between. The chain's CDR3 is CATSELDGEYQETQYF. In nucleotides, the CDR3 is TGTGCCACCAGTGAACTGGACGGAGAGTACCAAGAGACCCAGTACTTC.

This rearrangement joins TRBV18 to TRBJ2-7, with D hard to call. This CDR3 is 15 amino acids long. Germline CDR1 KGHSH, CDR2 LQKENI. The V end was cut by 2 bases, the J end by 2 bases, with 13 bases between. CDR3 nucleotides: TGTGCCAGCTCACCAAGGGCTGGGAAAGCCTACGAGCAGTACTTC. This gives the protein CASSPRAGKAYEQYF. The variable domain in full, with the rest retrieved from reference TRBV18 and TRBJ2-7, is NAGVMQNPRHLVRRRGQEARLRCSPMKGHSHVYWYRQLPEEGLKFMVYLQKENIIDESGMPKERFSAEFPKEGPSILRIQQVVRGDSAAYFCASSPRAGKAYEQYFGPGTRLTVT.

This clonotype came up many times. The chain recombines TRBV11-2 with TRBJ2-3, with D uncertain. The germline CDR1 and CDR2 sequences are SGHAT and FQNNGV. V was trimmed by 5 bases and J by 5 bases, leaving 11 bases between them. CDR3 size: 13 residues. CDR3 amino acids: CASSPLPLDTQYF. DNA for the CDR3: TGTGCCAGCAGCCCCCTCCCTTTAGATACGCAGTATTTT.

This sequence joins TRBV7-9 and TRBJ2-1, with D possibly being TRBD1 or TRBD2 (5 bases each). The CDR3 spans 11 residues. The V end lost 5 bases, the J end lost 15 bases, and 14 bases lay between the germline ends. From germline, CDR1 is SEHNR and CDR2 FQNEAQ (reference sequence). CDR3 in amino acids: CASSLGDGGFF. CDR3 DNA sequence: TGTGCCAGCAGCCTAGGGGACGGTGGGTTCTTC.

This clonotype was recorded at least ten times. V and J are TRBV6-1 and TRBJ2-1; TRBD1 agrees at 8 bases. The germline gives CDR1 MNHNS, CDR2 SASEGT. V shed 5 bases and J 0 bases; nucleotides not matched to a gene: 3. The CDR3 runs 15 residues. CDR3: CASSTTGGSYNEQFF. In nucleotides, the CDR3 is TGTGCCAGCAGTACTACAGGGGGCTCCTACAATGAGCAGTTCTTC.

V and J are TRBV5-1 and TRBJ1-1, with a possible D match to TRBD1 (6 bases). CDR3 length: 16 amino acids. V dropped 4 bases and J dropped 1 base, with 17 bases sitting between them. Germline CDR1 reads SGHRS; CDR2 reads YFSETQ. CDR3 DNA sequence: TGCGCCAGCAGCCCCCTATTAATGACAGGGAACACTGAAGCTTTCTTT. This translates into CASSPLLMTGNTEAFF.

This clonotype was recorded once. The rearrangement uses TRBV13 and TRBJ1-1, with TRBD1 matching over 10 bases. Germline CDR1 PRHDT, CDR2 FYEKMQ (reference sequence). Germline trimming cut 5 bases from V and 1 base from J; bases unmatched to any gene: 7. The CDR3 totals 16 residues. The CDR3: CASSHRDRGTNTEAFF. The CDR3 coding sequence is TGTGCCAGCAGCCACCGGGACAGGGGCACGAACACTGAAGCTTTCTTT.

This clonotype was detected only a few times. CDR3 residues: CSARDARRGEQFF. CDR3 coding DNA: TGCAGCGCCCGAGACGCGAGGAGGGGTGAGCAGTTCTTC. The chain carries TRBV29-1 and TRBJ2-1; possible D gene TRBD2, 6 bases. CDR3 length equals 13 residues. Trimming left V 7 bases short and J 9 bases short, with 19 bases between. CDR1 SQVTM and CDR2 ANQGSEA come from the germline V gene.

This clonotype was seen many times. The chain combines TRBV11-2 with TRBJ2-1; TRBD2 is a possible D gene (6 bases). The CDR3 has 15 residues. The V end lost 4 bases, the J end lost 12 bases, and 22 bases lay between the germline ends. Germline loops: CDR1 SGHAT, CDR2 FQNNGV. CDR3 residues: CASSSLRDFSRGQFF. CDR3 coding DNA: TGTGCCAGCAGCTCGCTCCGGGACTTTTCCCGGGGGCAGTTCTTC.

This clonotype was observed at least ten times. The chain uses TRBV28 and TRBJ2-4; D may match TRBD1 or TRBD2 (5 bases each). V lost 6 bases and J 0 bases, leaving 15 bases between the germline ends. CDR3 size: 16 residues. Germline CDR1 reads MDHEN; CDR2 reads SYDVKM. In DNA, the CDR3 is TGTGCCAGCAGCGACCCCGGGACGTTAGCCAAAAACATTCAGTACTTC. This translates into CASSDPGTLAKNIQYF.

This clonotype was seen many times. This chain connects TRBV7-9 to TRBJ2-2; no definite D call. Trimming took off 1 base at V and 4 bases at J, with 7 bases between the two ends. CDR1 is SEHNR, CDR2 FQNEAQ, per germline (reference sequence). The length of the CDR3 is 14 residues. CDR3 nucleotide sequence: TGTGCCAGCAGCTTAGACTATCCCACCGGGGAGCTGTTTTTT. Protein product: CASSLDYPTGELFF.

This clonotype was seen repeatedly, ten times or more. The chain uses TRBV7-9 and TRBJ2-1, with D unclear. The CDR3 runs to 11 residues. Per the germline V gene, CDR1 is SEHNR and CDR2 is FQNEAQ (reference sequence). V was clipped by 6 bases and J by 6 bases, with 6 bases between them. Here the CDR3 DNA reads TGTGCCAGCAGGCTGGTCAATGAGCAGTTCTTC. Translated, it gives CASRLVNEQFF.

This clonotype was seen at least ten times. The chain couples TRBV5-1 to TRBJ2-7, with 8 bases identical to TRBD1. The trim removed 0 bases at V and 3 bases at J, leaving 11 bases unmatched. The CDR3 is 17 amino acids. The V gene's germline CDR1 is SGHRS and CDR2 YFSETQ. This chain's CDR3 is CASSLEPGTGGYYEQYF. The CDR3 bases are TGCGCCAGCAGCTTGGAACCGGGGACAGGAGGATACTACGAGCAGTACTTC.

This clonotype has a count of ten or more. The V and J genes are TRBV20-1 and TRBJ2-7; D may be TRBD1 or TRBD2 (6 bases each). CDR3 length: 16 residues. Trimming took off 0 bases at V and 2 bases at J, with 17 bases between the two ends. CDR1 is DFQATT and CDR2 is SNEGSKA in the germline V gene (reference sequence). CDR3 coding DNA: TGCAGTGCTAGAGATGGGGGGCAGGGGTGGACCTACGAGCAGTACTTC. Translation gives CSARDGGQGWTYEQYF.

In its sample, this clonotype was seen many times. The chain couples TRBV29-1 to TRBJ1-1; maybe TRBD1 (5 bases). Trimming pared 2 bases from V and 0 bases from J, leaving 10 bases between. Germline V gene data show CDR1 as SQVTM and CDR2 as ANQGSEA. The CDR3 extends over 14 amino acids. CDR3 DNA: TGCAGCGTTGAATCGGGACCACTGAACACTGAAGCTTTCTTT. This encodes CSVESGPLNTEAFF.

This clonotype showed up many times. A read error likely explains this, since a far larger clone differs by one base. This rearrangement joins TRBV6-6 to TRBJ1-1, with unresolved D. CDR3 size: 13 residues. V was pared by 0 bases and J by 3 bases, with 5 bases between. Germline V CDR1 and CDR2: MNHNY, SVGAGI (reference sequence). CDR3 protein: CASSYSRDTEAFF. Here the CDR3 DNA reads TGTGCCAGCAGTTACTCGAGGGACACTGAAGCTTTCTTT.

The chain employs TRBV6-1 and TRBJ1-1, with 8 bases that match TRBD1. CDR3 size: 15 residues. Losses at the gene ends were 3 bases for V and 2 bases for J; bases not matched to a gene: 5. Germline V lookup: CDR1 MNHNS, CDR2 SASEGT. The DNA for the CDR3 is TGTGCCAGCAGTGACACCGGGACAGGCAACACTGAAGCTTTCTTT. It yields the protein CASSDTGTGNTEAFF.

This clonotype was seen ten or more times. The chain combines TRBV18 with TRBJ1-1; D is perhaps TRBD1 (5 bases). The V end lost 3 bases, the J end lost 3 bases, and 20 bases lay between the germline ends. Germline V gene data show CDR1 as KGHSH and CDR2 as LQKENI. The CDR3 sequence is 17 residues long. The CDR3 nucleotides are TGTGCCAGCTCACCTGAGGAGGGGCCCGGGATTTACACTGAAGCTTTCTTT. Amino acid sequence: CASSPEEGPGIYTEAFF.

The rearrangement joins TRBV29-1 to TRBJ2-4; D is tentatively TRBD1 or TRBD2 (5 bases each). The CDR3 is 13 amino acids. V was clipped by 5 bases and J by 7 bases, with 15 bases between them. CDR1 and CDR2 (germline): SQVTM, ANQGSEA. In DNA, the CDR3 is TGCAGCGTTACGGGACCCCCCAGGAACATTCAGTACTTC. Protein: CSVTGPPRNIQYF.

This clonotype was counted between two and nine times. V gene TRBV10-3 combines with J gene TRBJ2-3; 14 bases are a match to TRBD2. V dropped 0 bases and J dropped 1; count of bases not matched to a gene: 12. CDR3 length: 21 residues. CDR1 is ENHRY, CDR2 SYGVKD, per germline. This CDR3 reads CAISESLPGLAGGEGTDTQYF. CDR3 DNA sequence: TGTGCCATCAGTGAGTCTCTACCCGGACTAGCGGGAGGTGAGGGCACAGATACGCAGTATTTT.

The chain couples TRBV7-9 to TRBJ1-4, with D perhaps TRBD1 (5 bases). Trimming pared 3 bases from V and 8 bases from J, leaving 10 bases between. The V gene's germline CDR1 is SEHNR and CDR2 FQNEAQ (reference sequence). This CDR3 region has 13 residues. CDR3 in DNA: TGTGCCAGCAGCTTGGCGGGGCAGGAAAAACTGTTTTTT. It codes for CASSLAGQEKLFF.

Ten or more counts support this clonotype. The CDR3 protein is CASSLAGGPKEQFF. CDR3 coding DNA: TGTGCCAGCAGTCTAGCGGGAGGGCCGAAAGAGCAGTTCTTC. The chain recombines TRBV28 with TRBJ2-1, with 12 bases fitting TRBD2. The CDR3 loop spans 14 amino acids. The germline V gene has CDR1 MDHEN and CDR2 SYDVKM. J gave up 10 bases and V 5 bases, and 6 bases lay outside the gene matches.